This note documents a single T cell receptor beta chain sequence. Germline V lookup: CDR1 WNHNN, CDR2 SYGVQD (reference sequence). Deletions cut 6 bases from V and 2 bases from J, with 11 bases between. This CDR3 region has 14 residues. The record originates from a study of CD4 and CD8 cells across lung adenocarcinoma regions. Via MiXCR, TCRdb re-called the PCR reads, giving one row per CDR3 protein. The sample lists about 11,000 distinct CDR3 sequences, around half seen once, with less than 40% in the top ten. The gene calls are TRBV10-1 and TRBJ2-1; tentatively, D is TRBD1 (6 bases). The sequence came from a female donor with lung adenocarcinoma. The CD4 and CD8 labels of this study may be unreliable. Sequencing was performed on CD8+ T cells from the center of a lung tumor. The CDR3 sequence is CASSPGTTYNEQFF. DNA of the CDR3: TGCGCCAGCAGCCCCGGGACAACCTACAATGAGCAGTTCTTC.